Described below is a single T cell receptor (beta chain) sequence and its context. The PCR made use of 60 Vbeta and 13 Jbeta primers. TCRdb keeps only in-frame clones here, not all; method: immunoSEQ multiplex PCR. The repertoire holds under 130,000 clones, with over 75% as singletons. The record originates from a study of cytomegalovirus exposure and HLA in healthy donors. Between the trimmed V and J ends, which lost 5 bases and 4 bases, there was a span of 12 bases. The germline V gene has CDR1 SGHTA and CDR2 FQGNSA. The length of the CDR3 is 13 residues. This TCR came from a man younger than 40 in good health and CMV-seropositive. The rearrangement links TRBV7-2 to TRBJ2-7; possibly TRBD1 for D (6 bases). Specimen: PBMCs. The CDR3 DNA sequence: TGTGCCAGCAGCCGGGACACACGGTACGAGCAGTACTTC. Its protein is CASSRDTRYEQYF.